The rows below give T cell receptor beta chains drawn from one sample of a study of T cell responses to AZD1222 COVID-19 vaccine. TCRdb's copy holds only in-frame clones and misses some; the assay was immunoSEQ multiplex PCR. The sample lists 84,000 or so clones, 65% to 90% occurring once. Source: peripheral blood, taken on day 0 of AZD1222 vaccination. These receptors came from an adult in good health. Each CDR3 is given with its conserved first and last residue. Fields, in order: D gene, V gene, clone size, J gene, CDR3 protein, CDR3 DNA. A D gene is named only where the DNA matches it firmly. Size is omitted from some rows. Given values are once, few, many or a class for expanded clones.

D: TRBD1
V: TRBV6-6
size: -
J: TRBJ2-7
CDR3: CASAVRQGGEQYF
DNA: TGTGCCAGCGCCGTGAGACAGGGGGGGGAGCAGTACTTC

D: -
V: TRBV4-3
size: -
J: TRBJ2-4
CDR3: CASSQIVGGGRFKNIQYF
DNA: TGCGCCAGCAGCCAAATCGTGGGAGGGGGAAGATTTAAAAACATTCAGTACTTC

D: -
V: TRBV7-2
size: -
J: TRBJ1-5
CDR3: CASSPNPTASNQPQHF
DNA: TGTGCCAGCAGCCCCAACCCGACAGCAAGCAATCAGCCCCAGCATTTT

D: -
V: TRBV9
size: -
J: TRBJ2-2
CDR3: CASSVGGPRTGELFF
DNA: TGTGCCAGCAGCGTAGGGGGTCCCAGGACCGGGGAGCTGTTTTTT

D: TRBD1
V: TRBV27
size: -
J: TRBJ2-7
CDR3: CASSTGQTKEQYF
DNA: TGTGCCAGCAGTACGGGACAGACTAAGGAGCAGTACTTC

D: TRBD1
V: TRBV12-3/TRBV12-4
size: -
J: TRBJ2-1
CDR3: CASRTGGNEQFF
DNA: TGTGCCAGCAGGACAGGGGGCAATGAGCAGTTCTTC

D: TRBD1
V: TRBV29-1
size: -
J: TRBJ1-4
CDR3: CSVDEGAHEKLFF
DNA: TGCAGCGTTGATGAGGGGGCGCATGAAAAACTGTTTTTT

D: TRBD1
V: TRBV7-2
size: once
J: TRBJ2-7
CDR3: CASRVSGTGFYEQYF
DNA: TGTGCCAGCAGGGTGTCCGGGACAGGGTTCTACGAGCAGTACTTC

D: TRBD2
V: TRBV13
size: -
J: TRBJ2-2
CDR3: CASSFSGRETGELFF
DNA: TGTGCCAGCAGCTTTAGCGGGAGGGAGACCGGGGAGCTGTTTTTT

D: TRBD1
V: TRBV19
size: few
J: TRBJ1-6
CDR3: CASRAGQTNSPLHF
DNA: TGTGCCAGTAGGGCGGGACAGACCAATTCACCCCTCCACTTT

D: TRBD1
V: TRBV19
size: -
J: TRBJ1-5
CDR3: CASSLARDRLNQPQHF
DNA: TGTGCCAGTAGCTTGGCCCGGGACAGGCTCAATCAGCCCCAGCATTTT

D: TRBD2
V: TRBV24-1
size: -
J: TRBJ2-1
CDR3: CATSDPLTSGRAFSYNEQFF
DNA: TGTGCCACCAGTGACCCCCTGACTAGCGGGAGGGCATTCTCCTACAATGAGCAGTTCTTC

D: TRBD1
V: TRBV18
size: once
J: TRBJ1-4
CDR3: CASSPQTGTTNEKLFF
DNA: TGTGCCAGCTCACCACAGACAGGGACAACTAATGAAAAACTGTTTTTT

D: -
V: TRBV28
size: -
J: TRBJ2-1
CDR3: CASSSYNEQFF
DNA: TGTGCCAGCAGTTCCTACAATGAGCAGTTCTTC